This T cell receptor beta chain appears in the sequencing data of a study of T cell responses to AZD1222 COVID-19 vaccine. Study-level results: Two doses of AZD1222 preceded a rise in Spike-specific TCR breadth and depth. Repertoire sampling happened only post peak T cell response. The donors showed a predominance of white British ancestry and of females, with possible underestimation of clonal diversity.

V gave up 5 bases and J gave up 11 bases, with 12 bases separating them. The length of the CDR3 is 11 residues. Using immunoSEQ multiplex PCR, the repertoire was profiled, and TCRdb retains in-frame clones only, with some absent. This table has around 130,000 clones, approximately 86% appearing once. As concerns this clone: Its antigen is as yet unknown.

The sequence derives from an adult in good health. The rearrangement joins TRBV12-3 or TRBV12-4 to TRBJ1-1; tentative D call: TRBD1 (6 bases). This material consisted of peripheral blood, taken on day 0 of AZD1222 vaccination. The CDR3 region is CASSIGGPAFF. The CDR3, as DNA: TGTGCCAGCAGTATCGGGGGGCCGGCTTTCTTT.